This T cell receptor beta chain is from a study of blood T cell repertoires in COVID-19. Across the whole study: Sites in the United States, Italy and Spain provided acute and convalescent COVID-19 samples. T cells, B-cell-depleted T cells, or PBMCs supplied cDNA or gDNA.

In the authors' methods: Nucleated cell number was recorded as an estimate derived from reference gene primer amplification. Repertoires were generated with immunoSEQ multiplex PCR, while TCRdb's copy carries only in-frame clones and drops some. D and trimming were read from the DNA, whereas the V and J calls and clone size are those reported in that table. The sample holds roughly 86,000 clones; about 83% are singletons and the top ten take around 2.1%. This CDR3 comprises 15 residues. With V trimmed by 4 bases and J by 3 bases, 5 bases remained unmatched. From germline, CDR1 is SGHRS and CDR2 YFSETQ.

The sequencing input was peripheral blood. The chain recombines TRBV5-1 with TRBJ1-2; 11 bases match TRBD1. The sequence was obtained from a woman in her 70s with acute or convalescent COVID-19. In DNA, the CDR3 is TGCGCCAGCAGCGAGGGACAGGGGGTTGACTATGGCTACACCTTC. It yields the protein CASSEGQGVDYGYTF.